These 31 T cell receptor beta chains were all obtained from the same sample, sequenced in a study of control samples from healthy donors and cancer patients (dated by TCRdb to 2018 to 2021). The protocol used for the library was the immunoSEQ multiplex PCR assay. Entries here come from immuneACCESS through TCRdb and include only in-frame sequences with V and J called. Some clones fail to appear in such tables; in the studies checked, an unresolved V gene covers under half of the shortfall, and the cause of the remainder is unknown. Across this sample there are around 89,000 clones, with roughly 82% seen only once. Jointly, the top ten make up around 10% of the sample. Sequencing was carried out using blood. The receptor set was obtained from a woman aged 55 to 70 in good health.

The rearrangement uses TRBV3-1 (or the pseudogene TRBV3-2) and TRBJ1-2, with D tentatively TRBD1 (5 bases). The V gene's germline CDR1 is LGHDT and CDR2 YNNKEL (reference sequence). The CDR3 covers 13 residues. V was shortened by 1 base and J by 8 bases, with 11 bases between the two germline ends. The CDR3 loop is CASSQVGGDGYTF. The CDR3 coding sequence is TGTGCCAGCAGCCAAGTAGGAGGGGACGGCTACACCTTC.

The chain employs TRBV6-2 or TRBV6-3 and TRBJ1-5; D gene unclear. The germline CDR1 and CDR2 sequences are MNHEY and SVGEGT. The CDR3 is 13 amino acids. Trimming left V 4 bases short and J 5 bases short, with 9 bases between. The CDR3 DNA sequence: TGTGCCAGCAGTTCGGGAGGGTATCAGCCCCAGCATTTT. Translation gives CASSSGGYQPQHF.

The genes are TRBV3-1 (or the pseudogene TRBV3-2) and TRBJ1-5; D is possibly TRBD1 (6 bases). V shed 4 bases and J shed 2 bases, with 9 bases lying between them. Germline V gene data show CDR1 as LGHDT and CDR2 as YNNKEL (reference sequence). The CDR3 sequence is 14 residues long. The CDR3 loop is CASSPAGGNQPQHF. In DNA, the CDR3 is TGTGCCAGCAGCCCAGCAGGGGGCAATCAGCCCCAGCATTTT.

V is TRBV10-3 and J is TRBJ1-1; no clear D gene. The CDR3 consists of 15 residues. The V end was cut by 5 bases, the J end by 2 bases, with 15 bases between. Germline V lookup: CDR1 ENHRY, CDR2 SYGVKD. The CDR3 DNA follows: TGTGCCATCAGTCAACCTCGTGGCGGCAACACTGAAGCTTTCTTT. This codes for CAISQPRGGNTEAFF.

The J gene is TRBJ1-2, the V gene TRBV29-1; maybe TRBD1 (5 bases). Germline CDR1 reads SQVTM; CDR2 reads ANQGSEA. The CDR3 contains 15 residues. Deletions cut 4 bases from V and 4 bases from J, with 19 bases between. CDR3 DNA sequence: TGCAGCGTTGGGGACGTAAGGGGCGAATTCTATGGCTACACCTTC. Its protein is CSVGDVRGEFYGYTF.

This chain links TRBV11-3 with TRBJ2-2; maybe TRBD1 (5 bases). V gave up 5 bases and J gave up 1 base, with 8 bases separating them. Germline assignment: CDR1 SGHNT and CDR2 YENEEA. The CDR3 runs to 14 residues. The CDR3 loop is CASSQGVNTGELFF. CDR3 nucleotides: TGTGCCAGCAGCCAAGGGGTGAACACCGGGGAGCTGTTTTTT.

CDR3 in amino acids: CASSDPVAGSSYEQYF. CDR3 sequence (DNA): TGTGCCAGCAGTGACCCGGTAGCGGGCTCCTCCTACGAGCAGTACTTC. V and J are TRBV6-1 and TRBJ2-7; 7 nucleotides align to TRBD2. The CDR3 covers 16 residues. Germline V CDR1 and CDR2: MNHNS, SASEGT. J gave up 0 bases and V 3 bases, and 8 bases lay outside the gene matches.

The chain uses TRBV3-1 (or the pseudogene TRBV3-2) and TRBJ2-7, with TRBD2 matching 9 bases. Germline V CDR1 and CDR2: LGHDT, YNNKEL (reference sequence). Germline trimming cut 4 bases from V and 3 bases from J; bases unmatched to any gene: 7. The CDR3 consists of 15 residues. CDR3 residues: CASSLGGGGSYEQYF. CDR3 nucleotide sequence: TGTGCCAGCAGCCTTGGCGGGGGGGGCAGCTACGAGCAGTACTTC.

This sequence joins TRBV9 and TRBJ1-2, with D uncertain. Germline-derived CDR1 and CDR2 are SGDLS and YYNGEE. V dropped 0 bases and J dropped 0 bases, with 15 bases sitting between them. This CDR3 is 17 amino acids long. The CDR3 here is CASSVGGDILSNYGYTF. The CDR3 nucleotides are TGTGCCAGCAGCGTAGGGGGTGACATTTTATCTAACTATGGCTACACCTTC.

The rearrangement uses TRBV7-9 and TRBJ1-3; D uncertain. Trimming shortened V by 3 bases and J by 8 bases, and 5 bases separated the two germline ends. CDR1 is SEHNR, CDR2 FQNEAQ, per germline (reference sequence). The CDR3 runs to 11 residues. The chain's CDR3 is CASSLGYTIYF. CDR3 DNA sequence: TGTGCCAGCAGCTTGGGGTACACCATATATTTT. Full variable domain (outside the CDR3, taken from reference TRBV7-9 and TRBJ1-3): DTGVSQNPRHKITKRGQNVTFRCDPISEHNRLYWYRQTLGQGPEFLTYFQNEAQLEKSRLLSDRFSAERPKGSFSTLEIQRTEQGDSAMYLCASSLGYTIYFGEGSWLTVV.

The chain couples TRBV4-1 to TRBJ2-7; 7 bases fit TRBD1. This CDR3 is built from 15 residues. Germline CDR1 is MGHRA and CDR2 is YSYEKL. V was clipped by 5 bases and J by 2 bases; unmatched bases: 9. The chain's CDR3 is CASSSWTGWTYEQYF. In DNA form, the CDR3 reads TGCGCCAGCAGCTCGTGGACAGGCTGGACCTACGAGCAGTACTTC.

This clone was detected a few times. V is TRBV28 and J is TRBJ1-1; unclear D gene. The CDR3 runs 11 residues. Germline V lookup: CDR1 MDHEN, CDR2 SYDVKM. V lost 3 bases and J 9 bases, leaving 8 bases between the germline ends. CDR3 protein: CASSFKGQAFF. CDR3 in DNA: TGTGCCAGCAGTTTCAAAGGACAAGCTTTCTTT.

In its sample, this clone was seen a few times. Within the sample, other DNA sequences also encode this same CDR3. CDR3 sequence: CASSYSRGSYEQYF. In DNA form, the CDR3 reads TGTGCCAGCAGTTACTCGAGGGGCTCCTACGAGCAGTACTTC. The chain joins TRBV6-5 to TRBJ2-7; D possibly matches TRBD1 or TRBD2 (5 bases each). The CDR3 extends over 14 amino acids. Trimming left V 0 bases short and J 0 bases short, with 6 bases between. The germline gives CDR1 MNHEY, CDR2 SVGAGI.

The CDR3 region is CSVAPGQPYEQYF. For the CDR3, the DNA is TGCAGCGTTGCCCCGGGACAGCCCTACGAGCAGTACTTC. J is TRBJ2-7 and V is TRBV29-1; 7 bases match TRBD1. Germline assignment: CDR1 SQVTM and CDR2 ANQGSEA. The CDR3 sequence is 13 residues long. V was clipped by 4 bases and J by 2 bases; unmatched bases: 5.

The gene calls are TRBV27 and TRBJ1-2; TRBD1 is a possible D gene (5 bases). CDR3 size: 15 residues. The germline V gene has CDR1 MNHEY and CDR2 SMNVEV (reference sequence). Trimming took 0 bases from V and 4 from J, leaving 12 bases between them. CDR3 DNA: TGTGCCAGCAGTTTATCGGTCGGCGGGGGCTATGGCTACACCTTC. Translated, it gives CASSLSVGGGYGYTF.

Details on this clone: The junction departs from germline at one end; a sequencing error may be responsible. This chain uses TRBV7-7 with TRBJ2-2, with D maybe TRBD2 (6 bases). The CDR3 contains 14 residues. CDR1 is SSHAT and CDR2 is FNYEAQ in the germline V gene (reference sequence). CDR3 region: CASSLNPGGGELFF. DNA of the CDR3: TGTGCTAGCAGCTTAAATCCCGGGGGCGGGGAGCTGTTTTTT.

The V and J genes are TRBV11-2 and TRBJ1-1; 9 bases agree with TRBD1. J was trimmed by 4 bases and V by 5 bases; bases with no gene match: 8. The germline CDR1 and CDR2 sequences are SGHAT and FQNNGV. The CDR3 has 15 residues. The CDR3 loop reads CASSGMGQGATEAFF. Here the CDR3 DNA reads TGTGCCAGCAGCGGAATGGGACAGGGCGCCACTGAAGCTTTCTTT.

The genes are TRBV18 and TRBJ2-6; weak D call: TRBD1 (6 bases). There are 16 residues in the CDR3. Germline-derived CDR1 and CDR2 are KGHSH and LQKENI. V was clipped by 0 bases and J by 3 bases, with 9 bases between them. The CDR3 reads CASSPPGQGGANVLTF. CDR3 nucleotide sequence: TGTGCCAGCTCACCACCGGGACAAGGTGGGGCCAACGTCCTGACTTTC. Combining the CDR3 with reference TRBV18 and TRBJ2-6 gives the whole variable domain NAGVMQNPRHLVRRRGQEARLRCSPMKGHSHVYWYRQLPEEGLKFMVYLQKENIIDESGMPKERFSAEFPKEGPSILRIQQVVRGDSAAYFCASSPPGQGGANVLTFGAGSRLTVL.

In this sample, this clone turned up a few times. The V and J genes are TRBV7-2 and TRBJ1-2; TRBD1 matches at 9 bases. The CDR3 is made up of 15 amino acids. Germline V gives CDR1 SGHTA, CDR2 FQGNSA. J was trimmed by 7 bases and V by 3 bases; bases with no gene match: 9. CDR3 residues: CASSLSPGQGAGYTF. For the CDR3, the DNA is TGTGCCAGCAGCTTGAGTCCGGGACAGGGTGCTGGCTACACCTTC.

The chain uses TRBV5-1 and TRBJ2-5; the match to TRBD2 covers 10 bases. The V gene's germline CDR1 is SGHRS and CDR2 YFSETQ. V was clipped by 4 bases and J by 1 base; unmatched bases: 4. This CDR3 comprises 15 residues. CDR3 loop: CASSPGLAFQETQYF. CDR3 in DNA: TGCGCCAGCAGCCCGGGACTAGCGTTCCAAGAGACCCAGTACTTC.

The chain is built from TRBV10-1 and TRBJ1-3; no definite D call. This CDR3 comprises 16 residues. The germline V and J ends were trimmed by 6 bases and 1 base, with 16 bases remaining between them. CDR1 and CDR2 from the germline V gene are WNHNN and SYGVQD (reference sequence). CDR3 DNA: TGCGCCAGCAGCACCTGGACTCGCGGATCTGGAAACACCATATATTTT. As protein: CASSTWTRGSGNTIYF.

The chain has TRBV15 and TRBJ1-5; no clear D gene. With 0 bases removed from V and 0 bases from J, the gap between germline ends came to 6 bases. CDR3 size: 15 residues. The germline CDR1 and CDR2 sequences are LNHNV and YYDKDF (reference sequence). The CDR3 here is CATSRDRGSNQPQHF. The CDR3 bases are TGTGCCACCAGCAGAGATCGGGGTAGCAATCAGCCCCAGCATTTT. The full variable domain, with the rest looked up from reference TRBV15 and TRBJ1-5, is DAMVIQNPRYQVTQFGKPVTLSCSQTLNHNVMYWYQQKSSQAPKLLFHYYDKDFNNEADTPDNFQSRRPNTSFCFLDIRSPGLGDTAMYLCATSRDRGSNQPQHFGDGTRLSIL.

The chain links TRBV2 to TRBJ2-7; maybe TRBD2 (6 bases). Trimming shortened V by 0 bases and J by 4 bases, and 16 bases separated the two germline ends. Germline V lookup: CDR1 SNHLY, CDR2 FYNNEI. The CDR3 is 16 amino acids. CDR3 nucleotides: TGTGCCAGCAGTGAAGCGCTAAGGACTACCACATACGAGCAGTACTTC. As protein: CASSEALRTTTYEQYF.

The chain couples TRBV9 to TRBJ2-2; 7 bases match TRBD2. Germline CDR1 is SGDLS and CDR2 is YYNGEE. Losses at the gene ends were 0 bases for V and 6 bases for J; bases not matched to a gene: 2. The CDR3 is made up of 14 amino acids. The DNA for the CDR3 is TGTGCCAGCAGCGTAGCTGGACTAGCCGGGGAGCTGTTTTTT. This gives the protein CASSVAGLAGELFF.

The chain carries TRBV3-1 (or the pseudogene TRBV3-2) and TRBJ1-6, with TRBD1 as a possible D gene (5 bases). The length of the CDR3 is 14 residues. V lost 1 base and J 7 bases, leaving 8 bases between the germline ends. Germline-derived CDR1 and CDR2 are LGHDT and YNNKEL (reference sequence). The CDR3 DNA follows: TGTGCCAGCAGCCAAGGGCAGGGAAATTCACCCCTCCACTTT. Amino acid sequence: CASSQGQGNSPLHF.

This chain joins TRBV19 and TRBJ1-4, with 7 bases lining up with TRBD1. The CDR3 runs 15 residues. V was pared by 5 bases and J by 8 bases, with 11 bases of the junction left unmatched. CDR1 and CDR2 from the germline V gene are LNHDA and SQIVND (reference sequence). CDR3 nucleotide sequence: TGTGCCAGTAGTCCTCCAGGGGGGGGACGGGAAAAACTGTTTTTT. Translating it yields CASSPPGGGREKLFF.

The chain combines TRBV7-2 with TRBJ2-4; D unclear. Germline CDR1 is SGHTA and CDR2 is FQGNSA. Trimming cost V 2 bases and J 6 bases, with 14 bases left between them. The CDR3 covers 15 residues. This chain's CDR3 is CASSLRVNRGNIQYF. The CDR3 coding sequence is TGTGCCAGCAGCTTACGAGTCAACAGAGGAAACATTCAGTACTTC.

J is TRBJ1-2 and V is TRBV5-6; D not certain. This CDR3 has 13 residues. V was clipped by 5 bases and J by 7 bases, with 15 bases between them. From germline, CDR1 is SGHDT and CDR2 YYEEEE. CDR3 residues: CASSERGFSGYTF. CDR3 in DNA: TGTGCCAGCAGTGAGCGGGGATTCTCTGGCTACACCTTC.

The rearrangement links TRBV6-5 to TRBJ1-5; D gene uncertain. The CDR3 is 15 amino acids. Germline V lookup: CDR1 MNHEY, CDR2 SVGAGI. V lost 7 bases to trimming and J lost 0 bases, with 13 bases between them. The CDR3 loop reads CASIKSVDSNQPQHF. The CDR3 nucleotides read TGTGCCAGCATAAAAAGCGTTGATAGCAATCAGCCCCAGCATTTT.

The J gene is TRBJ2-5, the V gene TRBV5-4; perhaps D is TRBD1 or TRBD2 (6 bases each). Looked up from germline, CDR1 is SGHNT and CDR2 is YYREEE (reference sequence). The germline V and J ends were trimmed by 4 bases and 5 bases, with 15 bases remaining between them. The CDR3 spans 14 residues. The CDR3 region is CASSRKGGHETQYF. The CDR3 DNA is TGTGCCAGCAGCAGAAAAGGGGGGCATGAGACCCAGTACTTC.

J is TRBJ2-7 and V is TRBV18; no firm D call. The CDR3 consists of 14 residues. V was cut by 0 bases and J by 0 bases, with 6 bases left in between. Looked up from germline, CDR1 is KGHSH and CDR2 is LQKENI. As DNA, the CDR3 is TGTGCCAGCTCACCACCGATGCTCTCCTACGAGCAGTACTTC. Protein product: CASSPPMLSYEQYF.